One TCR beta chain is described in this entry. Its target is unknown. A junction boundary mismatches the germline segment, possibly from a read error. Other nucleotide sequences in the sample specify the same CDR3. This sample was included in a study of shared clonotypes between healthy human individuals. Study-wide results and caveats: Among the subsets, naive ones generally showed larger estimated richness than memory ones.

The CDR3 spans 15 residues. Per the germline V gene, CDR1 is SGHRS and CDR2 is YFSETQ. Assay used: immunoSEQ multiplex PCR; TCRdb lists only in-frame clones, some missing. Altogether 2 million to 2.5 million clones are present, approximately 95% being singletons, with the ten largest covering 0.35% to 0.5%. The origin of this receptor is a man aged 18 to 30 in good health. Some clones in this sample may be carry-over from other donors' samples. The J gene is TRBJ2-3, the V gene TRBV5-1; 11 nucleotides match TRBD2. The sample comprised naive CD4+ T cells from PBMCs. As to subset: CD45RA+ positively selected. This CDR3 reads CASSSGTSGTDTQYF. CDR3 DNA sequence: TGCGCCAGCAGCTCGGGGACTAGCGGCACGGATACGCAGTATTTT.